This T cell receptor beta chain originates from a study of shared clonotypes between healthy human individuals. Measured with immunoSEQ multiplex PCR; TCRdb has only the in-frame clones, and not every one. This sample has more than 2 million clones; approximately 95% occur once, and the top ten carry roughly 0.13%. V lost 5 bases, J lost 0 bases, and 10 bases lay in between. Per germline, CDR1 SEHNR and CDR2 FQNEAQ (reference sequence). The CDR3 is 15 residues long. The chain joins TRBV7-9 to TRBJ1-4; a weak D match, TRBD1 (5 bases). The material sequenced was naive CD4+ T cells sorted from blood. Described subset: CD45RA+ positively selected. This TCR came from a man between 18 and 35 years old in good health. CDR3 residues: CASSRQSATNEKLFF. The CDR3 DNA sequence: TGTGCCAGCAGCCGACAGAGTGCAACTAATGAAAAACTGTTTTTT.